This entry lists 19 T cell receptor beta chains sequenced from one sample in a study of control samples from healthy donors and cancer patients. The repertoire was sequenced with immunoSEQ multiplex PCR; TCRdb's copy has only in-frame clones and lacks some. The table shows 100,000 or so clones, with approximately 90% occurring only once. The sample was blood. The receptors here all came from a man aged 25-45 years in good health.

J is TRBJ1-2 and V is TRBV5-4; D remains unclear. The ends were cut back, 4 bases at V and 7 bases at J, with 20 bases in the middle. Per germline, CDR1 SGHNT and CDR2 YYREEE (reference sequence). The CDR3 length is 15 residues. CDR3 amino acids: CASSRPSPVPTGYTF. In nucleotides, the CDR3 is TGTGCCAGCAGCAGGCCCAGCCCCGTGCCTACTGGCTACACCTTC. The complete variable domain, with remaining parts taken from reference TRBV5-4 and TRBJ1-2, reads ETGVTQSPTHLIKTRGQQVTLRCSSQSGHNTVSWYQQALGQGPQFIFQYYREEENGRGNFPPRFSGLQFPNYSSELNVNALELDDSALYLCASSRPSPVPTGYTFGSGTRLTVV.

V usage is TRBV5-5 and J usage is TRBJ2-6, with 10 bases fitting TRBD2. With 0 bases clipped from V and 0 bases from J, the junction kept 6 bases outside the gene matches. Germline V gene lookup returns CDR1 SGHKS and CDR2 YYEKEE (reference sequence). This CDR3 has 19 residues. The chain's CDR3 is CASSLAIAGGRSGANVLTF. CDR3 coding DNA: TGTGCCAGCAGCTTGGCCATAGCGGGGGGACGCTCTGGGGCCAACGTCCTGACTTTC.

The rearrangement links TRBV2 to TRBJ1-5; 8 bases agree with TRBD1. Germline CDR1 reads SNHLY; CDR2 reads FYNNEI. V lost 6 bases to trimming and J lost 1 base; unmatched junction nucleotides: 11. The CDR3 sequence is 17 residues long. Here the CDR3 reads CASRSAGGGLSNQPQHF. The DNA for the CDR3 is TGTGCCAGCAGGTCCGCAGGGGGCGGGTTAAGCAATCAGCCCCAGCATTTT.

Written as DNA, the CDR3 is TGTGCCAGCAGTGAACAAGGGAGAAAGACTGAAGCTTTCTTT. It yields the protein CASSEQGRKTEAFF. This rearrangement joins TRBV2 to TRBJ1-1; D unresolved. The CDR3 totals 14 residues. Germline CDR1 SNHLY, CDR2 FYNNEI. With 2 bases removed from V and 5 bases from J, the gap between germline ends came to 12 bases.

CDR3 DNA: TGTGCCAGCAGTTACCCTCAGGGGGATCAGCCCCAGCATTTT. Protein: CASSYPQGDQPQHF. The V call is TRBV6-2 or TRBV6-3, the J call TRBJ1-5, with 7 bases aligning to TRBD1. V dropped 2 bases and J dropped 5; count of bases not matched to a gene: 3. The CDR3 loop spans 14 amino acids. CDR1 is MNHEY, CDR2 SVGEGT, per germline.

The genes are TRBV6-2 or TRBV6-3 and TRBJ1-1; D unclear. The CDR3 runs to 12 residues. Germline V CDR1 and CDR2: MNHEY, SVGEGT. The germline V and J ends were trimmed by 0 bases and 9 bases, with 8 bases remaining between them. This CDR3 is CASSYSAAQAFF. The CDR3 nucleotides read TGTGCCAGCAGTTACTCGGCAGCCCAAGCTTTCTTT.

The CDR3 here is CASSLRDRVRQPQHF. The DNA of the CDR3 is TGTGCCAGCAGTTTAAGGGACAGGGTCCGGCAGCCCCAGCATTTT. The V gene is TRBV28, the J gene TRBJ1-5, with 9 bases fitting TRBD1. This CDR3 contains 15 residues. Germline V gene sequence: CDR1 MDHEN, CDR2 SYDVKM. V shed 2 bases, J shed 7 bases, and the junction held 6 bases outside the gene matches.

This sequence joins TRBV14 and TRBJ2-3; perhaps TRBD2 as D (5 bases). V shed 4 bases and J shed 11 bases, with 13 bases lying between them. Germline V gene lookup returns CDR1 SGHDN and CDR2 FVKESK. This CDR3 region has 12 residues. As DNA, the CDR3 is TGTGCCAGCAGCCCCCCCTACCGGGAGCAGTATTTT. The encoded protein is CASSPPYREQYF. Filled out from reference TRBV14 and TRBJ2-3, the complete variable domain reads EAGVTQFPSHSVIEKGQTVTLRCDPISGHDNLYWYRRVMGKEIKFLLHFVKESKQDESGMPNNRFLAERTGGTYSTLKVQPAELEDSGVYFCASSPPYREQYFGPGTRLTVL.

This chain links TRBV7-2 with TRBJ1-1; no definite D call. Trimming removed 1 base at V and 1 base at J, with 13 bases between. The germline gives CDR1 SGHTA, CDR2 FQGNSA. The CDR3 covers 16 residues. The CDR3 DNA sequence: TGTGCCAGCAGCTTAGGTTCAATGGGCAGGAACACTGAAGCTTTCTTT. The encoded protein is CASSLGSMGRNTEAFF.

The rearrangement uses TRBV10-3 and TRBJ1-5; D uncertain. V lost 3 bases to trimming and J lost 0 bases, with 6 bases between them. From germline, CDR1 is ENHRY and CDR2 SYGVKD. This CDR3 region has 14 residues. CDR3 in amino acids: CAISEQASNQPQHF. The CDR3 DNA sequence: TGTGCCATCAGTGAACAAGCTAGCAATCAGCCCCAGCATTTT.

The rearrangement uses TRBV5-1 and TRBJ1-2, with 7 bases lining up with TRBD1. CDR3 length: 15 amino acids. Germline V lookup: CDR1 SGHRS, CDR2 YFSETQ. V lost 4 bases, J lost 6 bases, and 12 bases stayed unmatched. The CDR3 loop is CASSAGRQGSHGYTF. The DNA of the CDR3 is TGCGCCAGCAGCGCAGGGCGACAGGGATCTCATGGCTACACCTTC. The full variable domain, in which reference TRBV5-1 and TRBJ1-2 provide the parts outside the CDR3, is KAGVTQTPRYLIKTRGQQVTLSCSPISGHRSVSWYQQTPGQGLQFLFEYFSETQRNKGNFPGRFSGRQFSNSRSEMNVSTLELGDSALYLCASSAGRQGSHGYTFGSGTRLTVV.

The chain carries TRBV5-1 and TRBJ2-3; TRBD2 agrees at 7 bases. This CDR3 is built from 17 residues. CDR1 and CDR2 from the germline V gene are SGHRS and YFSETQ. V dropped 0 bases and J dropped 2; count of bases not matched to a gene: 9. DNA of the CDR3: TGCGCCAGCAGCTTGGCTCCGGGAGGCCCCACCACAGATACGCAGTATTTT. Protein: CASSLAPGGPTTDTQYF. The full variable domain, in which reference TRBV5-1 and TRBJ2-3 provide the parts outside the CDR3, is KAGVTQTPRYLIKTRGQQVTLSCSPISGHRSVSWYQQTPGQGLQFLFEYFSETQRNKGNFPGRFSGRQFSNSRSEMNVSTLELGDSALYLCASSLAPGGPTTDTQYFGPGTRLTVL.

This clone was recorded once. The rearrangement joins TRBV5-4 to TRBJ2-3, with 9 nucleotides matching TRBD2. The CDR3 is 17 amino acids. CDR1 and CDR2 from the germline V gene are SGHNT and YYREEE (reference sequence). J was trimmed by 2 bases and V by 0 bases; bases with no gene match: 7. In DNA form, the CDR3 reads TGTGCCAGCAGCTTGGGGCTAGCGGGAACACCCACAGATACGCAGTATTTT. This sequence encodes CASSLGLAGTPTDTQYF.

The V and J genes are TRBV4-1 and TRBJ2-1, with D unresolved. The CDR3 consists of 12 residues. V lost 4 bases and J lost 6, with 7 bases in between. Germline CDR1 is MGHRA and CDR2 is YSYEKL. DNA of the CDR3: TGCGCCAGCAGCCCTCCCTTCAATGAGCAGTTCTTC. Amino acids: CASSPPFNEQFF.

The rearrangement uses TRBV27 and TRBJ2-2; 7 bases are shared with TRBD2. Germline CDR1 is MNHEY and CDR2 is SMNVEV (reference sequence). J lost 1 base, V lost 6 bases, and 2 bases had no gene match. CDR3 length: 14 amino acids. In nucleotides, the CDR3 is TGTGCCAGCAGATGGGGGGGGAACACCGGGGAGCTGTTTTTT. This codes for CASRWGGNTGELFF.

The chain has TRBV4-3 and TRBJ2-7; perhaps TRBD2 as D (5 bases). Germline V gene sequence: CDR1 LGHNA, CDR2 YSLEER. The ends were cut back, 0 bases at V and 6 bases at J, with 9 bases in the middle. The CDR3 sequence is 13 residues long. Written as DNA, the CDR3 is TGCGCCAGCAGCCAAGATCGCGGGTTCGAGCAGTACTTC. Its translation: CASSQDRGFEQYF.

The chain's CDR3 is CASSLTSGSIYNEQFF. Written as DNA, the CDR3 is TGTGCCAGCAGTTTAACTAGCGGGAGTATCTACAATGAGCAGTTCTTC. The J gene is TRBJ2-1, the V gene TRBV28, with TRBD2 matching over 11 bases. With 2 bases clipped from V and 3 bases from J, the junction kept 3 bases outside the gene matches. The CDR3 is made up of 16 amino acids. The V gene's germline CDR1 is MDHEN and CDR2 SYDVKM.

The chain is built from TRBV5-8 and TRBJ2-7, with a possible D match to TRBD1 (6 bases). V dropped 2 bases and J dropped 3 bases, with 18 bases sitting between them. Germline CDR1 is SGHTS and CDR2 is YDEGEE. The CDR3 loop spans 16 amino acids. CDR3 nucleotide sequence: TGTGCCAGCAGCTTCATAATTGGGACACCGAACTACGAGCAGTACTTC. As protein: CASSFIIGTPNYEQYF. The full variable domain, with the rest looked up from reference TRBV5-8 and TRBJ2-7, is EAGVTQSPTHLIKTRGQQATLRCSPISGHTSVYWYQQALGLGLQFLLWYDEGEERNRGNFPPRFSGRQFPNYSSELNVNALELEDSALYLCASSFIIGTPNYEQYFGPGTRLTVT.

V is TRBV9 and J is TRBJ2-2; D uncertain. Trimming pared 0 bases from V and 3 bases from J, leaving 3 bases between. The CDR3 sequence is 13 residues long. Germline V gene sequence: CDR1 SGDLS, CDR2 YYNGEE. Here the CDR3 DNA reads TGTGCCAGCAGCGTAGTGGACACCGGGGAGCTGTTTTTT. Residues: CASSVVDTGELFF.